The present TCR beta chain was sequenced within a study of monozygotic twins with inflammatory bowel disease. The CDR3 has 14 residues. The germline CDR1 and CDR2 sequences are DFQATT and SNEGSKA (reference sequence). TCRdb re-called the 5' RACE reads and catalogs CDR3 proteins one per entry, DNA excluded. The sample shows over 350,000 distinct CDR3 sequences, and around 2.6% sits with its ten largest clones. The chain links TRBV20-1 to TRBJ1-5; TCRdb reports TRBD1, a call that lacks DNA to check it against. This receptor was taken from a human donor with ulcerative colitis or Crohn's disease, or a healthy co-twin of an affected twin (not recorded which). Sequenced: blood. CDR3 in amino acids: CSARDRQVHQPQHF.